Shown below are 18 T cell receptor beta chains from a single sample sequenced in a study of shared T cell receptors in the human thymus. TCRdb's copy holds only in-frame clones and misses some; the assay was immunoSEQ multiplex PCR. The table shows about 660,000 clones, with about 90% occurring only once. This same sample was also part of a study on human thymus T cells.

Material for sequencing was thymocytes. Receptor source: a boy under two years old with a congenital heart defect.

The chain has TRBV5-8 and TRBJ2-4; 11 nucleotides agree with TRBD2. The trim removed 3 bases at V and 4 bases at J, leaving 12 bases unmatched. This CDR3 has 18 residues. Germline V gene data show CDR1 as SGHTS and CDR2 as YDEGEE. As DNA, the CDR3 is TGTGCCAGCAGCTCCTTAGCGGGAGGGGGGCCGTCTAAAAACATTCAGTACTTC. Amino acid sequence: CASSSLAGGGPSKNIQYF.

This rearrangement joins TRBV14 to TRBJ2-2; 11 nucleotides align to TRBD2. Germline lookup yields CDR1 SGHDN and CDR2 FVKESK. The length of the CDR3 is 16 residues. Losses at the gene ends were 4 bases for V and 3 bases for J; bases not matched to a gene: 4. CDR3 residues: CASSLSGRDYTGELFF. The CDR3 DNA is TGTGCCAGCAGCCTTAGCGGGAGGGATTACACCGGGGAGCTGTTTTTT.

J is TRBJ2-7 and V is TRBV4-3, with 7 bases that match TRBD1. The CDR3 loop spans 16 amino acids. V shed 1 base, J shed 1 base, and the junction held 7 bases outside the gene matches. Germline V gives CDR1 LGHNA, CDR2 YSLEER. As DNA, the CDR3 is TGCGCCAGCAGCCAAGCATCCGGGACAGATTCCTACGAGCAGTACTTC. Translated: CASSQASGTDSYEQYF.

The chain joins TRBV4-1 to TRBJ2-3, with 10 positions matching TRBD2. CDR3 length: 17 residues. V was pared by 1 base and J by 4 bases, with 8 bases of the junction left unmatched. Germline V gives CDR1 MGHRA, CDR2 YSYEKL. This chain's CDR3 is CASSQGPSGSMSDTQYF. CDR3 DNA sequence: TGCGCCAGCAGCCAAGGTCCTAGCGGGAGTATGTCAGATACGCAGTATTTT.

The chain joins TRBV15 to TRBJ1-2; 8 nucleotides agree with TRBD1. CDR1 is LNHNV, CDR2 YYDKDF, per germline (reference sequence). Unmatched junction bases numbered 4, after V lost 7 bases and J lost 0 bases. The CDR3 is 14 residues long. The CDR3 coding sequence is TGTGCCACCACCACAGGGGGAGCTAACTATGGCTACACCTTC. Translation: CATTTGGANYGYTF. Full variable domain (missing parts from reference TRBV15 and TRBJ1-2): DAMVIQNPRYQVTQFGKPVTLSCSQTLNHNVMYWYQQKSSQAPKLLFHYYDKDFNNEADTPDNFQSRRPNTSFCFLDIRSPGLGDTAMYLCATTTGGANYGYTFGSGTRLTVV.

The genes are TRBV7-8 and TRBJ1-3; D might be TRBD1 (6 bases). CDR1 is SGHVS and CDR2 is FQNEAQ in the germline V gene. CDR3 size: 16 residues. The V and J ends lost 2 bases and 0 bases respectively, with 11 bases between them. CDR3 sequence reads: CASSLNRDPSGNTIYF. Written as DNA, the CDR3 is TGTGCCAGCAGCTTAAACAGGGACCCCTCTGGAAACACCATATATTTT. Drawing the rest from reference TRBV7-8 and TRBJ1-3, the complete variable domain is GAGVSQSPRYKVAKRGQDVALRCDPISGHVSLFWYQQALGQGPEFLTYFQNEAQLDKSGLPSDRFFAERPEGSVSTLKIQRTQQEDSAVYLCASSLNRDPSGNTIYFGEGSWLTVV.

For the CDR3, the DNA is TGTGCCAGCAGCTTATTTGCGAGCGGAGTCGATGAGCAGTTCTTC. Its translation is CASSLFASGVDEQFF. The chain couples TRBV7-2 to TRBJ2-1; tentatively, D is TRBD2 (5 bases). The CDR3 is 15 amino acids. The germline CDR1 and CDR2 sequences are SGHTA and FQGNSA. Deletions cut 2 bases from V and 8 bases from J, with 16 bases between. The variable domain in full, with the rest retrieved from reference TRBV7-2 and TRBJ2-1, is GAGVSQSPSNKVTEKGKDVELRCDPISGHTALYWYRQSLGQGLEFLIYFQGNSAPDKSGLPSDRFSAERTGGSVSTLTIQRTQQEDSAVYLCASSLFASGVDEQFFGPGTRLTVL.

This clone was found once. This chain uses TRBV15 with TRBJ2-2; no reliable D call. V shed 5 bases and J shed 4 bases, with 8 bases lying between them. This CDR3 is 13 amino acids long. Germline CDR1 and CDR2: LNHNV and YYDKDF (reference sequence). Here the CDR3 reads CATSQHITGELFF. The CDR3 region has the DNA TGTGCCACCAGCCAACACATCACCGGGGAGCTGTTTTTT. The variable domain in full, completed from reference TRBV15 and TRBJ2-2, reads DAMVIQNPRYQVTQFGKPVTLSCSQTLNHNVMYWYQQKSSQAPKLLFHYYDKDFNNEADTPDNFQSRRPNTSFCFLDIRSPGLGDTAMYLCATSQHITGELFFGEGSRLTVL.

The chain employs TRBV7-9 and TRBJ2-7, with D tentatively TRBD1 (6 bases). The CDR3 has 14 residues. Deletions cut 4 bases from V and 5 bases from J, with 15 bases between. Germline V gene sequence: CDR1 SEHNR, CDR2 FQNEAQ (reference sequence). The CDR3 region has the DNA TGTGCCAGCAGCTGGACTCACTACAGGGACGAGCAGTACTTC. Translation gives CASSWTHYRDEQYF.

V and J are TRBV5-4 and TRBJ2-7, with D possibly TRBD2 on 6 matching bases. V was clipped by 4 bases and J by 4 bases, with 15 bases between them. The length of the CDR3 is 14 residues. Germline assignment: CDR1 SGHNT and CDR2 YYREEE (reference sequence). CDR3 bases: TGTGCCAGCAGCAGTGGAGGGAGGAGGTACGAGCAGTACTTC. It translates to CASSSGGRRYEQYF.

The rearrangement links TRBV6-1 to TRBJ2-1; maybe TRBD1 (6 bases). This CDR3 spans 15 amino acids. V lost 7 bases to trimming and J lost 8 bases, with 21 bases between them. Looked up from germline, CDR1 is MNHNS and CDR2 is SASEGT. The CDR3 loop is CASKDKGHRVHEQFF. In DNA form, the CDR3 reads TGTGCCAGCAAGGATAAGGGTCACAGGGTTCATGAGCAGTTCTTC.

The V call is TRBV27, the J call TRBJ1-1, with 9 positions matching TRBD1. The CDR3 consists of 16 residues. The germline gives CDR1 MNHEY, CDR2 SMNVEV (reference sequence). With V trimmed by 6 bases and J by 3 bases, 11 bases remained unmatched. The CDR3 region is CASRGQGSKGDTEAFF. DNA of the CDR3: TGTGCCAGCAGGGGACAGGGATCCAAAGGGGACACTGAAGCTTTCTTT.

V usage is TRBV7-2 and J usage is TRBJ1-2, with D maybe TRBD1 (6 bases). Per the germline V gene, CDR1 is SGHTA and CDR2 is FQGNSA. V lost 8 bases to trimming and J lost 0 bases, with 16 bases between them. This CDR3 contains 15 residues. The CDR3 nucleotides are TGTGCCAGCGACAGGATTCACCCCCCTAACTATGGCTACACCTTC. It codes for CASDRIHPPNYGYTF.

The rearrangement joins TRBV28 to TRBJ1-5, with TRBD1 matching over 9 bases. CDR1 is MDHEN and CDR2 is SYDVKM in the germline V gene. This CDR3 contains 15 residues. V shed 5 bases, J shed 4 bases, and the junction held 6 bases outside the gene matches. The DNA of the CDR3 is TGTGCCAGCAGTCCCGGGACAGGGTTGAATCAGCCCCAGCATTTT. Translated: CASSPGTGLNQPQHF.

The chain couples TRBV27 to TRBJ2-7; TRBD2 matches at 7 bases. Trimming removed 2 bases from V and 2 bases from J; junction bases left unmatched: 6. CDR3 length: 15 amino acids. Per the germline V gene, CDR1 is MNHEY and CDR2 is SMNVEV (reference sequence). For the CDR3, the DNA is TGTGCCAGCAGTTTACGTGCGGGAGCGGCCTACGAGCAGTACTTC. This codes for CASSLRAGAAYEQYF.

This clone was counted once. The chain has TRBV27 and TRBJ1-4; TRBD1 agrees at 7 bases. The CDR3 loop spans 15 amino acids. CDR1 and CDR2 (germline): MNHEY, SMNVEV (reference sequence). With V trimmed by 4 bases and J by 8 bases, 10 bases remained unmatched. CDR3 nucleotide sequence: TGTGCCAGCAGTTCCGGAAACGACAGGGACGAAAAACTGTTTTTT. It specifies CASSSGNDRDEKLFF. The complete variable domain, with remaining parts taken from reference TRBV27 and TRBJ1-4, reads EAQVTQNPRYLITVTGKKLTVTCSQNMNHEYMSWYRQDPGLGLRQIYYSMNVEVTDKGDVPEGYKVSRKEKRNFPLILESPSPNQTSLYFCASSSGNDRDEKLFFGSGTQLSVL.

The V call is TRBV27, the J call TRBJ1-1; 7 bases agree with TRBD1. Germline V CDR1 and CDR2: MNHEY, SMNVEV (reference sequence). The V segment lost 6 bases and the J segment 3 bases; nucleotides outside the gene matches: 4. The CDR3 sequence is 13 residues long. CDR3 loop: CASRDRIYTEAFF. CDR3 sequence (DNA): TGTGCCAGCAGGGACAGGATCTACACTGAAGCTTTCTTT.

This sequence joins TRBV6-5 and TRBJ1-1; TRBD1 agrees at 7 bases. In germline, CDR1 is MNHEY, CDR2 SVGAGI. V dropped 8 bases and J dropped 5; count of bases not matched to a gene: 11. CDR3 length equals 14 residues. CDR3 sequence reads: CASWVQGHGTEAFF. The CDR3 DNA follows: TGTGCCAGCTGGGTACAGGGGCATGGTACTGAAGCTTTCTTT.